What follows is one T cell receptor beta chain and its context. This sample was included in a study of T cell changes during pregnancy in multiple sclerosis. In germline, CDR1 is MGHRA, CDR2 YSYEKL. V dropped 3 bases and J dropped 0 bases, with 12 bases sitting between them. The CDR3 length is 15 residues. Assay: immunoSEQ multiplex PCR; the TCRdb copy retains only in-frame clones and omits some. The repertoire includes 39,000 or so clones, about nine tenths of them detected once, and 9.5% to 13% sits in the top ten. The source material was CD8+ T cells from peripheral blood mononuclear cells, sampled after pregnancy. This receptor was taken from a female donor with multiple sclerosis, enrolled in a pregnancy study. The V and J genes are TRBV4-1 and TRBJ2-7, with D maybe TRBD2 (7 bases). CDR3 nucleotides: TGCGCCAGCAGCCAGCTAGCGGACAGCTCCTACGAGCAGTACTTC. As protein: CASSQLADSSYEQYF.